This T cell receptor (beta chain) was captured in a study of blood T cells in healthy people across ages. CDR3 length: 14 residues. V shed 6 bases and J 7 bases; nucleotides not matched to a gene: 10. Per the germline V gene, CDR1 is MDHEN and CDR2 is SYDVKM. Whole-study findings and limits: Since the PBMCs were unsorted, naive and antigen-experienced cells could not be conclusively compared.

Russia was home to the donors, healthy Caucasian individuals aged roughly 6 to 95. Worth noting for this clonotype: What it recognizes is unknown.

The use of a sample-barcoded 5' primer and a J-beta primer mix characterized a second PCR of roughly 6 to 11 cycles. TCRdb reanalysed the 5' RACE reads using MiXCR and keeps one entry per CDR3 protein. This sample has 800,000 to 950,000 distinct CDR3 sequences; 25% to 30% occur once, and the top ten carry more than 8.5%. This same sample was also taken into another study, of T cells of mothers and their children. That report adds: In this cohort, donors were three healthy Caucasian mothers plus their six children. Maternal samples each gave over 9.5 million TCR beta CDR3 reads, and child samples approximately 2.8 million each.

This chain links TRBV28 with TRBJ2-5; 8 bases agree with TRBD1. Source material: blood. This clonotype was obtained from a woman in her thirties or forties in good health. The CDR3 sequence: CASRTSGTGATQYF. The CDR3 nucleotides read TGTGCCAGCAGAACGTCCGGGACAGGCGCGACCCAGTACTTC.